This T cell receptor (beta chain) was observed in a study of Ad26.COV2.S vaccination and SARS-CoV-2 variants. Sequenced by immunoSEQ multiplex PCR; TCRdb stores in-frame clones only, minus some. The top ten clones hold about 13% of a sample with about 480,000 clones, 70% to 90% of them seen once. A remark on this clone: No antigen is known for it.

Treatment specified: around 19 received Ad26.COV2.S at low or high dose, single or two shots; several received placebo; per-sample allocation not given. The samples were gathered on day 63 after the first injection of vaccine or placebo. The CDR3 has 14 residues. Trimming took 2 bases from V and 5 from J, leaving 10 bases between them. Germline CDR1 and CDR2: SGHDT and YYEEEE. Findings of the study overall: Measures of TCR breadth and depth may have fallen short of total T cell responses.

This chain joins TRBV5-6 and TRBJ2-2; D uncertain. The input for sequencing was peripheral blood, taken in a trial of Ad26.COV2.S vaccine versus placebo. This sequence originates from a person between 18 and 65 years old who received the Ad26.COV2.S COVID-19 vaccine or a placebo. The CDR3 coding sequence is TGTGCCAGCAGCTTAATCAGAAGGACCGGGGAGCTGTTTTTT. Translating it yields CASSLIRRTGELFF. Full variable domain (missing parts from reference TRBV5-6 and TRBJ2-2): DAGVTQSPTHLIKTRGQQVTLRCSPKSGHDTVSWYQQALGQGPQFIFQYYEEEERQRGNFPDRFSGHQFPNYSSELNVNALLLGDSALYLCASSLIRRTGELFFGEGSRLTVL.